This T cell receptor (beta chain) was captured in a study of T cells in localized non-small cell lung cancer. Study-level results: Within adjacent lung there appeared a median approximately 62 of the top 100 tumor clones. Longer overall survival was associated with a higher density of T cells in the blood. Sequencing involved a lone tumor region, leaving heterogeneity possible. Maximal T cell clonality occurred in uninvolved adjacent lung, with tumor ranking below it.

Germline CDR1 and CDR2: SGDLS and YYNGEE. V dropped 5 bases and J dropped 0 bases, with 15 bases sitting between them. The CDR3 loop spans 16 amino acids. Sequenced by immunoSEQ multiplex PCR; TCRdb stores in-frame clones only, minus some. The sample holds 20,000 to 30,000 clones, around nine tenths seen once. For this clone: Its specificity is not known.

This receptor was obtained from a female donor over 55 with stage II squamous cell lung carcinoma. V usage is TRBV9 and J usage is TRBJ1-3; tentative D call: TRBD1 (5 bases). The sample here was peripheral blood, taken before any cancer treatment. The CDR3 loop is CASSSEGTSSGNTIYF. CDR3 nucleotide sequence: TGTGCCAGCAGTTCGGAGGGGACCAGCTCTGGAAACACCATATATTTT.